Below, 29 T cell receptor beta chains from the same sample are listed, as sequenced in a study of human T cells and chemical hapten exposure. TCRdb reprocessed the RACE reads via MiXCR and lists one record per CDR3 protein. The sample contains approximately 60,000 distinct CDR3 sequences, approximately 8.6% of which appear only once. Specified time point: patch test 1, 2 weeks after DPC sensitization. Sample treatment: therapeutic diphenylcyclopropenone sensitization with weekly scalp DPC. Material: whole blood, obtained in connection with sensitization to the hapten diphenylcyclopropenone (DPC). These TCRs come from a woman between 35 and 50 years old with alopecia areata. Some clones in this sample may be carry-over from other donors' samples.

This rearrangement joins TRBV3-1 to TRBJ2-5; no clear D gene. The V and J ends lost 4 bases and 5 bases respectively, with 11 bases between them. Per the germline V gene, CDR1 is LGHDT and CDR2 is YNNKEL (reference sequence). CDR3 size: 13 residues. CDR3 nucleotide sequence: TGTGCCAGCAGCCCTTCAGGTCAGGAGACCCAGTACTTC. It is translated as CASSPSGQETQYF.

This clonotype appeared many times. The chain is built from TRBV27 and TRBJ1-6; 7 nucleotides agree with TRBD1. The CDR3 loop spans 16 amino acids. Losses at the gene ends were 3 bases for V and 8 bases for J; bases not matched to a gene: 10. Germline loops: CDR1 MNHEY, CDR2 SMNVEV (reference sequence). The CDR3 reads CASSFLFRQGHSPLHF. The CDR3 DNA is TGTGCCAGCAGTTTTCTCTTCCGACAGGGACATTCACCCCTCCACTTT.

In this sample, this clonotype turned up a few times. The genes are TRBV20-1 and TRBJ2-1; TRBD2 agrees at 9 bases. The CDR3 runs to 16 residues. Per germline, CDR1 DFQATT and CDR2 SNEGSKA (reference sequence). V trimming: 1 base; J trimming: 4 bases; junction bases outside the gene matches: 8. The CDR3 DNA sequence: TGCAGTGCTAGAGTCCTTAGCGGGGGAGTTTACAATGAGCAGTTCTTC. Amino acids: CSARVLSGGVYNEQFF.

The chain uses TRBV7-9 and TRBJ1-1, with a possible D match to TRBD1 (5 bases). The germline gives CDR1 SEHNR, CDR2 FQNEAQ (reference sequence). V lost 2 bases and J lost 1, with 11 bases in between. This CDR3 has 15 amino acids. The CDR3 bases are TGTGCCAGCAGCTTACGGGGACTTACGAACACTGAAGCTTTCTTT. The encoded protein is CASSLRGLTNTEAFF.

This clonotype was found many times. V and J are TRBV19 and TRBJ2-2; the D is unclear. The V end lost 2 bases, the J end lost 4 bases, and 5 bases lay between the germline ends. Germline V gene lookup returns CDR1 LNHDA and CDR2 SQIVND (reference sequence). The CDR3 loop spans 13 amino acids. The DNA for the CDR3 is TGTGCCAGTAGTATATATCTCACCGGGGAGCTGTTTTTT. Protein sequence: CASSIYLTGELFF. Supplemented by reference TRBV19 and TRBJ2-2, the full variable domain reads DGGITQSPKYLFRKEGQNVTLSCEQNLNHDAMYWYRQDPGQGLRLIYYSQIVNDFQKGDIAEGYSVSREKKESFPLTVTSAQKNPTAFYLCASSIYLTGELFFGEGSRLTVL.

This clonotype was picked up many times. The J gene is TRBJ1-1, the V gene TRBV5-1; D call uncertain. Germline CDR1 reads SGHRS; CDR2 reads YFSETQ. The CDR3 length is 13 residues. The ends were cut back, 5 bases at V and 0 bases at J, with 8 bases in the middle. CDR3 coding DNA: TGCGCCAGCAGGGGTAGGCTGAACACTGAAGCTTTCTTT. It translates to CASRGRLNTEAFF.

This clonotype was counted many times. The gene calls are TRBV5-1 and TRBJ2-5, with D uncertain. V shed 5 bases and J shed 4 bases, with 12 bases lying between them. Per germline, CDR1 SGHRS and CDR2 YFSETQ. The CDR3 loop spans 13 amino acids. This chain's CDR3 is CASRGSPGETQYF. The DNA of the CDR3 is TGCGCCAGCAGAGGGTCCCCTGGAGAGACCCAGTACTTC. The full variable domain, in which reference TRBV5-1 and TRBJ2-5 provide the parts outside the CDR3, is KAGVTQTPRYLIKTRGQQVTLSCSPISGHRSVSWYQQTPGQGLQFLFEYFSETQRNKGNFPGRFSGRQFSNSRSEMNVSTLELGDSALYLCASRGSPGETQYFGPGTRLLVL.

This clonotype was counted many times. The V and J genes are TRBV4-3 and TRBJ2-7; the match to TRBD1 covers 11 bases. The junction had 1 base not matched to a gene; V was cut back by 1 base and J by 2 bases. This CDR3 is 15 amino acids long. CDR1 and CDR2 from the germline V gene are LGHNA and YSLEER. The CDR3: CASSQGGQGAYEQYF. The CDR3 nucleotides are TGCGCCAGCAGCCAAGGGGGACAGGGGGCCTACGAGCAGTACTTC.

This clonotype was seen more than once but under ten times. The chain employs TRBV20-1 and TRBJ1-1, with D tentatively TRBD1 (6 bases). Germline values: CDR1 DFQATT, CDR2 SNEGSKA (reference sequence). The V end lost 5 bases, the J end lost 4 bases, and 17 bases lay between the germline ends. The CDR3 is made up of 14 amino acids. CDR3 loop: CSAPVLGGATEAFF. In nucleotides, the CDR3 is TGCAGTGCTCCGGTACTGGGGGGGGCCACTGAAGCTTTCTTT.

This clonotype was detected many times. The chain links TRBV7-9 to TRBJ1-5; D possibly corresponds to TRBD1 (5 bases). This CDR3 has 12 residues. Germline V gene sequence: CDR1 SEHNR, CDR2 FQNEAQ (reference sequence). V shed 8 bases and J shed 4 bases, with 9 bases lying between them. The CDR3 reads CASGSGNQPQHF. The CDR3 coding sequence is TGTGCCAGCGGATCAGGGAATCAGCCCCAGCATTTT.

In its sample, this clonotype was seen many times. The chain's CDR3 is CASSPSGTTGELFF. In DNA form, the CDR3 reads TGTGCCAGCAGCCCCTCAGGGACCACCGGGGAGCTGTTTTTT. The chain has TRBV11-2 and TRBJ2-2; D may match TRBD1 or TRBD2 (5 bases each). The CDR3 totals 14 residues. Trimming stripped 5 bases from V and 4 bases from J, with 11 bases between. In germline, CDR1 is SGHAT, CDR2 FQNNGV.

The chain combines TRBV7-9 with TRBJ2-7, with no clear D. The CDR3 loop spans 14 amino acids. CDR1 and CDR2 from the germline V gene are SEHNR and FQNEAQ (reference sequence). Trimming stripped 4 bases from V and 2 bases from J, with 12 bases between. CDR3 DNA: TGTGCCAGCAGCTCCACAGCAGGTACCTACGAGCAGTACTTC. Its translation: CASSSTAGTYEQYF. The variable domain in full, with the rest retrieved from reference TRBV7-9 and TRBJ2-7, is DTGVSQNPRHKITKRGQNVTFRCDPISEHNRLYWYRQTLGQGPEFLTYFQNEAQLEKSRLLSDRFSAERPKGSFSTLEIQRTEQGDSAMYLCASSSTAGTYEQYFGPGTRLTVT.

This clonotype was counted ten times or more. The rearrangement links TRBV6-5 to TRBJ2-7; 7 bases align to TRBD1. The V segment lost 6 bases and the J segment 7 bases; nucleotides outside the gene matches: 12. Germline V gives CDR1 MNHEY, CDR2 SVGAGI. The CDR3 length is 14 residues. DNA of the CDR3: TGTGCCAGCAGCCTCCGACAGGGACCTACGGAGCAGTACTTC. Translated, it gives CASSLRQGPTEQYF.

The chain couples TRBV6-6 to TRBJ1-6, with a tentative D call TRBD1 (5 bases). The CDR3 has 13 residues. Deletions cut 5 bases from V and 8 bases from J, with 10 bases between. Germline V lookup: CDR1 MNHNY, CDR2 SVGAGI (reference sequence). The DNA for the CDR3 is TGTGCCAGCAGTAGACAGCCCGATTCACCCCTCCACTTT. Translated: CASSRQPDSPLHF.

This clonotype has a count of ten or more. This chain's CDR3 is CSAELAGDTNTGELFF. The CDR3 nucleotides are TGCAGTGCCGAACTAGCGGGGGACACGAACACCGGGGAGCTGTTTTTT. This chain uses TRBV20-1 with TRBJ2-2, with 11 bases matching TRBD2. This CDR3 comprises 16 residues. V lost 6 bases, J lost 0 bases, and 6 bases stayed unmatched. Germline values: CDR1 DFQATT, CDR2 SNEGSKA (reference sequence).

This clonotype was detected ten times or more. The genes are TRBV29-1 and TRBJ2-4; TRBD1 is a possible D gene (5 bases). CDR1 and CDR2 from the germline V gene are SQVTM and ANQGSEA. V was pared by 6 bases and J by 1 base, with 22 bases between. This CDR3 contains 17 residues. CDR3 DNA sequence: TGCAGCGTCGTGTGGCGCAGGGTAGAGAGGGCCAAAAACATTCAGTACTTC. This gives the protein CSVVWRRVERAKNIQYF.

This clonotype was found many times. V usage is TRBV20-1 and J usage is TRBJ1-6; no clear D. The CDR3 runs 14 residues. V was pared by 3 bases and J by 4 bases, with 10 bases between. Per the germline V gene, CDR1 is DFQATT and CDR2 is SNEGSKA (reference sequence). The CDR3 DNA reads as TGCAGTGCTAGTTGGGATACATATAATTCACCCCTCCACTTT. Translating it yields CSASWDTYNSPLHF.

This chain joins TRBV6-5 and TRBJ2-5; 8 bases are shared with TRBD2. CDR1 is MNHEY, CDR2 SVGAGI, per germline. The ends lost 5 bases at V and 3 bases at J; junction bases unmatched: 2. CDR3 size: 13 residues. Written as DNA, the CDR3 is TGTGCCAGCAGTGGAGCGGGGGAAGAGACCCAGTACTTC. It codes for CASSGAGEETQYF.

This clonotype was seen ten or more times. The gene calls are TRBV3-1 and TRBJ2-1; 8 bases align to TRBD2. The CDR3 extends over 17 amino acids. Germline assignment: CDR1 LGHDT and CDR2 YNNKEL (reference sequence). V shed 4 bases, J shed 4 bases, and the junction held 12 bases outside the gene matches. The CDR3 loop reads CASSPPWERGSYNEQFF. Written as DNA, the CDR3 is TGTGCCAGCAGCCCTCCCTGGGAGCGGGGGTCATACAATGAGCAGTTCTTC.

This clonotype was seen ten or more times. V gene TRBV20-1 combines with J gene TRBJ2-7; a weak D match, TRBD2 (5 bases). Germline V CDR1 and CDR2: DFQATT, SNEGSKA (reference sequence). The CDR3 has 14 residues. The V gene lost 2 bases and the J gene lost 0 bases, with 11 bases spanning the gap. The DNA of the CDR3 is TGCAGTGCTAGATCCGGGGATAGCTCCTACGAGCAGTACTTC. Translation: CSARSGDSSYEQYF.

This clonotype has a single count. This rearrangement joins TRBV10-3 to TRBJ1-2, with 7 nucleotides matching TRBD1. This CDR3 has 13 residues. CDR1 ENHRY and CDR2 SYGVKD come from the germline V gene. Trimming at V came to 6 bases and at J to 2 bases, leaving 3 bases not matched to a gene. The CDR3 region has the DNA TGTGCCATCAGCCGAGGGGGCAACTATGGCTACACCTTC. As protein: CAISRGGNYGYTF.

This clonotype was seen once. The rearrangement links TRBV27 to TRBJ2-5; maybe TRBD1 (7 bases). The CDR3 consists of 14 residues. Trimming removed 0 bases at V and 4 bases at J, with 9 bases between. Germline CDR1 MNHEY, CDR2 SMNVEV (reference sequence). CDR3 sequence reads: CASSLSEGAETQYF. The CDR3 DNA follows: TGTGCCAGCAGTTTATCGGAGGGGGCAGAGACCCAGTACTTC.

The V call is TRBV20-1, the J call TRBJ2-2; the D gene could be TRBD1 or TRBD2 (5 bases each). In germline, CDR1 is DFQATT, CDR2 SNEGSKA (reference sequence). Trimming stripped 3 bases from V and 6 bases from J, with 14 bases between. This CDR3 is built from 14 residues. The CDR3 here is CSASRRGRAGELFF. As DNA, the CDR3 is TGCAGTGCTAGTCGTCGGGGCAGAGCCGGGGAGCTGTTTTTT.

The gene calls are TRBV19 and TRBJ2-5, with D perhaps matching TRBD1 (6 bases). The ends were cut back, 7 bases at V and 5 bases at J, with 14 bases in the middle. The CDR3 totals 13 residues. Germline assignment: CDR1 LNHDA and CDR2 SQIVND (reference sequence). CDR3 in DNA: TGTGCCAGTACCCAGGAACAGGGTGAGACCCAGTACTTC. Amino acid sequence: CASTQEQGETQYF.

This clonotype was counted ten times or more. The V gene is TRBV9, the J gene TRBJ1-6; 9 nucleotides line up with TRBD1. The CDR3 covers 19 residues. The germline V gene has CDR1 SGDLS and CDR2 YYNGEE. Trimming cost V 2 bases and J 0 bases; bases outside gene matches: 9. CDR3 sequence: CASSVGTGSSLSYNSPLHF. For the CDR3, the DNA is TGTGCCAGCAGCGTCGGGACAGGGTCTTCCCTCTCCTATAATTCACCCCTCCACTTT.

This clonotype was counted many times. V usage is TRBV12-3 or TRBV12-4 and J usage is TRBJ2-1; 10 nucleotides align to TRBD2. The CDR3 has 17 residues. The V and J ends lost 6 bases and 2 bases, in that order; junction bases with no gene match: 10. This CDR3 is CASSPGGSGGTYNEQFF. The CDR3 region has the DNA TGTGCCAGCAGCCCCGGGGGTAGCGGGGGGACCTACAATGAGCAGTTCTTC.

This clonotype was recorded a few times. The V call is TRBV28, the J call TRBJ2-5; TRBD1 might be the D (6 bases). Trimming left V 7 bases short and J 1 base short, with 10 bases between. The germline gives CDR1 MDHEN, CDR2 SYDVKM. There are 13 residues in the CDR3. The CDR3: CASMDRPQETQYF. As DNA, the CDR3 is TGTGCCAGCATGGACAGACCCCAAGAGACCCAGTACTTC.

This clonotype turned up a few times. The CDR3, as DNA: TGTGCCAGCAGTTACTCGACGGGCGCGGGTGGCTACACCTTC. It encodes CASSYSTGAGGYTF. The chain carries TRBV6-2 or TRBV6-3 and TRBJ1-2; D remains unclear. This CDR3 contains 14 residues. V dropped 0 bases and J dropped 7 bases, with 12 bases sitting between them. Germline CDR1 and CDR2: MNHEY and SVGEGT.

This chain joins TRBV20-1 and TRBJ2-3, with 10 bases aligning to TRBD2. The germline V gene has CDR1 DFQATT and CDR2 SNEGSKA (reference sequence). Unmatched junction bases numbered 7, after V lost 1 base and J lost 6 bases. CDR3 length: 15 residues. The CDR3 protein is CSARALAGQGDTQYF. CDR3 in DNA: TGCAGTGCTAGAGCACTAGCGGGGCAAGGGGATACGCAGTATTTT.